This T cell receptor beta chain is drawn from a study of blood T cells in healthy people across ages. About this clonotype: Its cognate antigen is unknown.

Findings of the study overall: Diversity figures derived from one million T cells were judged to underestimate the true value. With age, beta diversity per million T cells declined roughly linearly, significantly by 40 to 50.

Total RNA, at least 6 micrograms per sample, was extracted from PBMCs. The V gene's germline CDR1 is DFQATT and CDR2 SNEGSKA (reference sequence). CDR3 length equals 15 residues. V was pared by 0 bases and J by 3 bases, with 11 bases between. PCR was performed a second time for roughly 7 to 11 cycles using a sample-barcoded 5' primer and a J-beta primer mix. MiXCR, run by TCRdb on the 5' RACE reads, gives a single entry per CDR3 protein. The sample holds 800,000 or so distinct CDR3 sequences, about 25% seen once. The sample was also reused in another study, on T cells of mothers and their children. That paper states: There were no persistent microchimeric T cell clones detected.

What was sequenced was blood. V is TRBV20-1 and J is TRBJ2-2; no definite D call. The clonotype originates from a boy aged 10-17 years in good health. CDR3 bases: TGCAGTGCTAGAGATCTTTCTAGTTACACCGGGGAGCTGTTTTTT. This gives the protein CSARDLSSYTGELFF.